The rows below give T cell receptor beta chains drawn from one sample of a study of shared clonotypes between healthy human individuals. Assay used: immunoSEQ multiplex PCR; TCRdb lists only in-frame clones, some missing. The table includes roughly 2.6 million clones, more than 80% detected once. Specimen: naive CD4+ T cells sorted from blood. The receptors come from a man between 18 and 35 years old in good health. Each CDR3 is given with its conserved first and last residue. D genes are given only for firm matches. The size entry is marked missing in some rows and otherwise reads once, few, many or a size class.

d_gene: NA
abundance: NA
len: 17
j_gene: TRBJ1-6
v_gene: TRBV15
CDR3nt: TGTGCCACCAGCAAGAATTCCGGGACAAGAAATAATTCACCCCTCCACTTT
CDR3aa: CATSKNSGTRNNSPLHF

d_gene: NA
abundance: NA
len: 16
j_gene: TRBJ1-5
v_gene: TRBV6-6
CDR3nt: TGTGCCAGCAGTTACGCCTTGGGACGGAGCAATCAGCCCCAGCATTTT
CDR3aa: CASSYALGRSNQPQHF

d_gene: TRBD1
abundance: NA
len: 16
j_gene: TRBJ2-7
v_gene: TRBV18
CDR3nt: TGTGCCAGCTCACACGGGACAGGGGGAGACTCCTACGAGCAGTACTTC
CDR3aa: CASSHGTGGDSYEQYF

d_gene: NA
abundance: NA
len: 15
j_gene: TRBJ2-1
v_gene: TRBV10-3
CDR3nt: TGTGCCATCAGTGAGTCCGCAGCACTGAACAATGAGCAGTTCTTC
CDR3aa: CAISESAALNNEQFF

d_gene: TRBD1
abundance: NA
len: 16
j_gene: TRBJ2-7
v_gene: TRBV28
CDR3nt: TGTGCCAGCAGACCGGCGCCCGGACAGGGAAGGGACGAGCAGTACTTC
CDR3aa: CASRPAPGQGRDEQYF

d_gene: NA
abundance: NA
len: 12
j_gene: TRBJ2-7
v_gene: TRBV2
CDR3nt: TGTGCCAGCAGTGGAGAGTCCTACGAGCAGTACTTC
CDR3aa: CASSGESYEQYF

d_gene: TRBD1
abundance: NA
len: 14
j_gene: TRBJ1-1
v_gene: TRBV2
CDR3nt: TGTGCCAGCAGCCTACAGGGGTCCCAGGTCGAAGCTTTCTTT
CDR3aa: CASSLQGSQVEAFF

d_gene: NA
abundance: once
len: 12
j_gene: TRBJ2-3
v_gene: TRBV6-6
CDR3nt: TGTGCCAGCAGGTCGGACGGTTATACGCAGTATTTT
CDR3aa: CASRSDGYTQYF

d_gene: NA
abundance: NA
len: 16
j_gene: TRBJ2-5
v_gene: TRBV6-4
CDR3nt: TGTGCCAGCAGTGCGGGACCCCGCTGTCACCAAGAGACCCAGTACTTC
CDR3aa: CASSAGPRCHQETQYF

d_gene: TRBD1
abundance: once
len: 14
j_gene: TRBJ2-5
v_gene: TRBV30
CDR3nt: TGTGCCTGGAGTACTACAGGGGGGAGGGAGACCCAGTACTTC
CDR3aa: CAWSTTGGRETQYF

d_gene: NA
abundance: NA
len: 16
j_gene: TRBJ2-7
v_gene: TRBV2
CDR3nt: TGTGCCAGCAGTGGGGGTACGGGACGGAGCTCCTACGAGCAGTACTTC
CDR3aa: CASSGGTGRSSYEQYF

d_gene: NA
abundance: NA
len: 13
j_gene: TRBJ1-4
v_gene: TRBV6-1
CDR3nt: TGTGCCAGCTCCGATACGGGGTACGAAAAACTGTTTTTT
CDR3aa: CASSDTGYEKLFF

d_gene: NA
abundance: NA
len: 14
j_gene: TRBJ1-3
v_gene: TRBV5-1
CDR3nt: TGCGCCAGTACTACAGGACCCACTGGAAACACCATATATTTT
CDR3aa: CASTTGPTGNTIYF

d_gene: TRBD2
abundance: once
len: 15
j_gene: TRBJ2-5
v_gene: TRBV7-2
CDR3nt: TGTGCCAGCAGCCTACACCCTTCTAGCGGAGAGACCCAGTACTTC
CDR3aa: CASSLHPSSGETQYF

d_gene: TRBD2
abundance: NA
len: 17
j_gene: TRBJ2-1
v_gene: TRBV28
CDR3nt: TGTGCCAGCAGTGAGCCGGGAGGCCTTAGCTCCTACAATGAGCAGTTCTTC
CDR3aa: CASSEPGGLSSYNEQFF

d_gene: NA
abundance: NA
len: 13
j_gene: TRBJ2-1
v_gene: TRBV7-2
CDR3nt: TGTGCCAGCCTCTCTGGGACTGTCAATGAGCAGTTCTTC
CDR3aa: CASLSGTVNEQFF

d_gene: TRBD2
abundance: NA
len: 11
j_gene: TRBJ2-5
v_gene: TRBV20-1
CDR3nt: TGCAGTGCTCGACGGGAGGCGAACCAGTACTTC
CDR3aa: CSARREANQYF

d_gene: NA
abundance: once
len: 15
j_gene: TRBJ2-3
v_gene: TRBV11-3
CDR3nt: TGTGCCAGCAGCTTAGGTTGGGTGGACACAGATACGCAGTATTTT
CDR3aa: CASSLGWVDTDTQYF

d_gene: NA
abundance: NA
len: 14
j_gene: TRBJ1-2
v_gene: TRBV7-9
CDR3nt: TGTGCCAGCAGCTTAGGTCGTTCAGGGTTTGGCTACACCTTC
CDR3aa: CASSLGRSGFGYTF

d_gene: TRBD1
abundance: NA
len: 16
j_gene: TRBJ2-3
v_gene: TRBV2
CDR3nt: TGTGCCAGCAGTCCCTTACAGGGGGGATTCACAGATACGCAGTATTTT
CDR3aa: CASSPLQGGFTDTQYF

d_gene: NA
abundance: NA
len: 16
j_gene: TRBJ2-2
v_gene: TRBV14
CDR3nt: TGTGCCAGCAGCCAAGACTTTGAGTTATTTTTCGGGGAGCTGTTTTTT
CDR3aa: CASSQDFELFFGELFF

d_gene: NA
abundance: NA
len: 17
j_gene: TRBJ1-1
v_gene: TRBV19
CDR3nt: TGTGCCAGTAGTCCAGACCGTCCCGGGACACTGAACACTGAAGCTTTCTTT
CDR3aa: CASSPDRPGTLNTEAFF

d_gene: NA
abundance: NA
len: 12
j_gene: TRBJ2-5
v_gene: TRBV18
CDR3nt: TGTGCCAGCTCACGAAATGGAGAGACCCAGTACTTC
CDR3aa: CASSRNGETQYF

d_gene: TRBD1
abundance: NA
len: 16
j_gene: TRBJ1-1
v_gene: TRBV28
CDR3nt: TGTGCCAGCAGTTTGAGCCCCGGGACAGGGAGGACTGAAGCTTTCTTT
CDR3aa: CASSLSPGTGRTEAFF

d_gene: NA
abundance: NA
len: 11
j_gene: TRBJ2-7
v_gene: TRBV10-3
CDR3nt: TGTGCCGGAGGGCCCACCTACGAGCAGTACTTC
CDR3aa: CAGGPTYEQYF

d_gene: TRBD2
abundance: NA
len: 17
j_gene: TRBJ2-7
v_gene: TRBV7-8
CDR3nt: TGTGCCAGCAGCTTAGTTATGGCTAGCGGGGGACCCTACGAGCAGTACTTC
CDR3aa: CASSLVMASGGPYEQYF

d_gene: TRBD1
abundance: NA
len: 15
j_gene: TRBJ1-1
v_gene: TRBV29-1
CDR3nt: TGCAGCGTGAACGTTCCGGGACAGGGAAAAACTGAAGCTTTCTTT
CDR3aa: CSVNVPGQGKTEAFF

d_gene: TRBD2
abundance: once
len: 11
j_gene: TRBJ2-7
v_gene: TRBV27
CDR3nt: TGTGCCAGCCAGGGACTAGCAAGGGAGTACTTC
CDR3aa: CASQGLAREYF

d_gene: NA
abundance: NA
len: 16
j_gene: TRBJ1-5
v_gene: TRBV7-9
CDR3nt: TGTGCCAGCAGCGAGGGGGTAGCAGGTAACAATCAGCCCCAGCATTTT
CDR3aa: CASSEGVAGNNQPQHF

d_gene: NA
abundance: NA
len: 14
j_gene: TRBJ2-1
v_gene: TRBV10-1
CDR3nt: TGCGCCAGCAGTCGTGACCCCAAGGGGGTTGAGCAGTTCTTC
CDR3aa: CASSRDPKGVEQFF

d_gene: NA
abundance: few
len: 14
j_gene: TRBJ2-2
v_gene: TRBV6-5
CDR3nt: TGTGCCAGCAGCTTCGACGGGAACACCGGGGAGCTGTTTTTT
CDR3aa: CASSFDGNTGELFF

d_gene: NA
abundance: NA
len: 15
j_gene: TRBJ2-4
v_gene: TRBV6-5
CDR3nt: TGTGCCAGCAGTGTCGGGACCCCTCGGGGGAACATTCAGTACTTC
CDR3aa: CASSVGTPRGNIQYF

d_gene: TRBD1
abundance: NA
len: 13
j_gene: TRBJ1-2
v_gene: TRBV2
CDR3nt: TGTGCCAGCAGTGAAGGGCCAGGGGGCGGCTACACCTTC
CDR3aa: CASSEGPGGGYTF

d_gene: TRBD1
abundance: NA
len: 16
j_gene: TRBJ1-1
v_gene: TRBV30
CDR3nt: TGTGCCTGGAGTGTACGGGGACAGTATTTGAACACTGAAGCTTTCTTT
CDR3aa: CAWSVRGQYLNTEAFF

d_gene: NA
abundance: once
len: 15
j_gene: TRBJ2-7
v_gene: TRBV5-1
CDR3nt: TGCGCCAGCACCCCAAACCCTACCCTTTCCTACGAGCAGTACTTC
CDR3aa: CASTPNPTLSYEQYF

d_gene: TRBD1
abundance: once
len: 15
j_gene: TRBJ1-4
v_gene: TRBV2
CDR3nt: TGTGCCAGCAGCGCTTCGGACAGGGGTAGAGAAAAACTGTTTTTT
CDR3aa: CASSASDRGREKLFF